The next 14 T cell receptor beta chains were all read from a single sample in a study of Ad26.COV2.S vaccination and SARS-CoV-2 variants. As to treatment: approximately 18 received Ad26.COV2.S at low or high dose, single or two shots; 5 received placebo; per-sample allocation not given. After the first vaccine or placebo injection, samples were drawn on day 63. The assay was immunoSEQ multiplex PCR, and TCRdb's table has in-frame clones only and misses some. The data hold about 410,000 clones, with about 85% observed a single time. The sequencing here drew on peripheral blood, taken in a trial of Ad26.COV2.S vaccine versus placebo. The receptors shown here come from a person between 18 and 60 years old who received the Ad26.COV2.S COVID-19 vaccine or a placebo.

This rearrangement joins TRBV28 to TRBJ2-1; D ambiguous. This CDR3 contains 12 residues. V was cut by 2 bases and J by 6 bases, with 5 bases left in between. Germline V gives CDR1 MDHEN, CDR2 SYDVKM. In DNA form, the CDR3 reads TGTGCCAGCAGTTTAACGGGCAATGAGCAGTTCTTC. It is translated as CASSLTGNEQFF.

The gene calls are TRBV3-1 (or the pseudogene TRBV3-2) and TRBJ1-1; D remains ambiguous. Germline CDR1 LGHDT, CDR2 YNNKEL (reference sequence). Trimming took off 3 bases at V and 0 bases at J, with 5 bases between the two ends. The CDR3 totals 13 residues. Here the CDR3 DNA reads TGTGCCAGCAGCCATGGGATGAACACTGAAGCTTTCTTT. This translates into CASSHGMNTEAFF.

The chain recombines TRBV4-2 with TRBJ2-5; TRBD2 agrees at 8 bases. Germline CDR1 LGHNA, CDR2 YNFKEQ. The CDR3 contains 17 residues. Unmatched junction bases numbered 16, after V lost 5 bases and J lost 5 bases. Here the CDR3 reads CASSSLESGGGRETQYF. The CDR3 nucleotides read TGTGCCAGCAGCTCCCTTGAAAGCGGGGGCGGGAGGGAGACCCAGTACTTC.

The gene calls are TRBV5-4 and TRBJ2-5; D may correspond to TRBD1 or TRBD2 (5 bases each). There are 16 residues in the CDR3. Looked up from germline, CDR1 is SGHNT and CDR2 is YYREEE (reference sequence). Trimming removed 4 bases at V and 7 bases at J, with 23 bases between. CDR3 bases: TGTGCCAGCAGCGAAAGGAACGGGGCCGGTCTGGTGACCCAGTACTTC. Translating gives CASSERNGAGLVTQYF.

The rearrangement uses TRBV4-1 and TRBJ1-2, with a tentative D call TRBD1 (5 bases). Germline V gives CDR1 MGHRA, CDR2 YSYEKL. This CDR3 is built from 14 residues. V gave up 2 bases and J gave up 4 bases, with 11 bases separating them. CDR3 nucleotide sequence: TGCGCCAGCAGCCAATTCGGGGGTACCTATGGCTACACCTTC. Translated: CASSQFGGTYGYTF.

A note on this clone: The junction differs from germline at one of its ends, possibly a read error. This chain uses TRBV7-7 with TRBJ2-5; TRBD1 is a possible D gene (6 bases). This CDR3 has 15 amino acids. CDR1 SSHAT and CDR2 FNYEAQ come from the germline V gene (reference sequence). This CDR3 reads CASSSTGQSQETQYF. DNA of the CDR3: TGTGCTAGCAGCTCGACCGGACAGTCGCAAGAGACCCAGTACTTC. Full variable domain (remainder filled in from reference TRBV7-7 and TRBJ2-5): GAGVSQSPRYKVTKRGQDVTLRCDPISSHATLYWYQQALGQGPEFLTYFNYEAQPDKSGLPSDRFSAERPEGSISTLTIQRTEQRDSAMYRCASSSTGQSQETQYFGPGTRLLVL.

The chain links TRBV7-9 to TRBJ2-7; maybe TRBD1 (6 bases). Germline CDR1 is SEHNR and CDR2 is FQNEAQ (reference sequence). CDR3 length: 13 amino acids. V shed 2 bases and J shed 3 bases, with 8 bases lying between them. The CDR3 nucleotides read TGTGCCAGCAGCTTACGGGACAACTACGAGCAGTACTTC. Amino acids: CASSLRDNYEQYF.

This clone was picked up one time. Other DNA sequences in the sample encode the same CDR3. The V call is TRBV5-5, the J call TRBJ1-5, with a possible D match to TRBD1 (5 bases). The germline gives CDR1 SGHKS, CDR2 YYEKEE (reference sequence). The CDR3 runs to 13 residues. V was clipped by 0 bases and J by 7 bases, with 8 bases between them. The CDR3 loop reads CASSLGGGQPQHF. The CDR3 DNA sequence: TGTGCCAGCAGCTTGGGCGGGGGACAGCCCCAGCATTTT. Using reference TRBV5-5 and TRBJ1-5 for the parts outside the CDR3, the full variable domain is DAGVTQSPTHLIKTRGQQVTLRCSPISGHKSVSWYQQVLGQGPQFIFQYYEKEERGRGNFPDRFSARQFPNYSSELNVNALLLGDSALYLCASSLGGGQPQHFGDGTRLSIL.

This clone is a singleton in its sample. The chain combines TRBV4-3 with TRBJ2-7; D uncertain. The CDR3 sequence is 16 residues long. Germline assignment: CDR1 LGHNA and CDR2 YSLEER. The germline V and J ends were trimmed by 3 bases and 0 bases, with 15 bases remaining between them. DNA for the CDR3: TGCGCCAGCAGCCAGGACCAGCCAGCTACCTCCTACGAGCAGTACTTC. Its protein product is CASSQDQPATSYEQYF.

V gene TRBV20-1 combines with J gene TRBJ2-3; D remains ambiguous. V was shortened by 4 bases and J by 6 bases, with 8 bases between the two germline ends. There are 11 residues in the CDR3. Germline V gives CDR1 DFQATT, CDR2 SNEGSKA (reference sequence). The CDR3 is CSAMARDTQYF. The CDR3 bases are TGCAGTGCTATGGCCCGGGATACGCAGTATTTT.

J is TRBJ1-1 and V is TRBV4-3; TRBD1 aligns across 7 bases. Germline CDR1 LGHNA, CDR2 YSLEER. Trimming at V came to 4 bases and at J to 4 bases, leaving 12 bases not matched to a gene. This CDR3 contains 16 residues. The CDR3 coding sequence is TGCGCCAGCAGCCCATCCGGGACAGAAGTTTCCACTGAAGCTTTCTTT. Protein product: CASSPSGTEVSTEAFF.

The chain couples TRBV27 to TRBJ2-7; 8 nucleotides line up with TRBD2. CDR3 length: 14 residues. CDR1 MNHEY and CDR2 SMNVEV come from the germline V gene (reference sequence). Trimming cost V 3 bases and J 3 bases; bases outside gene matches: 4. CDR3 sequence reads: CASSFSSGDYEQYF. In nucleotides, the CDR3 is TGTGCCAGCAGTTTTAGTAGCGGGGACTACGAGCAGTACTTC.

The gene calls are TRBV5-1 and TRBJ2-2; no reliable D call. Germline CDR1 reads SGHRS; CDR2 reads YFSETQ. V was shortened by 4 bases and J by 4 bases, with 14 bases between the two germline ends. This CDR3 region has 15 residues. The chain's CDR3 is CASSPSRAVTGELFF. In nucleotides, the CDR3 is TGCGCCAGCAGCCCAAGTAGGGCAGTCACCGGGGAGCTGTTTTTT.

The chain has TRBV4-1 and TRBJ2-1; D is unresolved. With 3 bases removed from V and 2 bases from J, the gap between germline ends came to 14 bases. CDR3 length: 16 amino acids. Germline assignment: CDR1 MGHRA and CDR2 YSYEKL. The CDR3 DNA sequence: TGCGCCAGCAGCCATTTAGGACGGCAGACCTACAATGAGCAGTTCTTC. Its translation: CASSHLGRQTYNEQFF.